This T cell receptor beta chain was identified during a study of tumor-infiltrating T cells and Merkel cell polyomavirus (TCRdb year 2017). Looking at the study overall: In Merkel cell carcinoma patients, the study examined CD8+ T cells specific for the Merkel cell polyomavirus KLL epitope. Patients presented at varying disease stages and were followed for a median of around 2.9 years, with a range of 1. Varied, non-standardized therapies, including chemotherapy, radiation and immunotherapies, were received by the patients. TRB sequencing covered KLL-tetramer-sorted cells from blood or tumor-infiltrating lymphocytes in 15 or so samples, plus 12 matched whole-tumor samples. Most of the whole-tumor samples were approximately 24-micron curls sectioned from formalin-fixed, paraffin-embedded tissue blocks. Across the study, one tumor sample was a frozen nodal tumor digest and one was a flash-frozen core biopsy of a metastasis.

All patients' tumors stained robustly positive for Merkel cell polyomavirus Large T antigen by immunohistochemistry. The study included approximately 13 Merkel cell carcinoma patients whose blood and/or cultured TIL contained robust KLL-tetramer+ populations exceeding 0.04% of CD8+ T cells. Every patient was Caucasian, and patient ages had a median of approximately 64 years and ranged from 50 to 77 years. Lymph node tumors were analyzed for patients with unknown primaries who presented with nodal disease, or when there was not enough primary tissue. Turning to this clone: There is no known antigen for this receptor. Nothing much larger sits one base from this clone, and base qualities are not available.

Points the paper makes about the study in general: More unique KLL-specific clonotypes in tumors (roughly 5-110 vs 0-3) was associated with a significant MCC-specific survival advantage (P = 0.0051). KLL-specific TRB repertoires proved diverse and largely private: among 300 to 400 unique sequences, only one clonotype was public, and a couple of patients shared that clonotype. Because the study covered only a single viral epitope, T cells targeting other Merkel cell polyomavirus epitopes were not captured. A higher fraction of KLL-specific T cells within tumors (about 1.8-18% versus about 0-0.15%) was associated with significantly better MCC-specific survival. The small sample size of the study (n of about twelve patients) is recognized as a limitation.

Ends trimmed: V by 8 bases, J by 0 bases; bases unmatched to a gene: 5. The CDR3 sequence holds 14 residues, the cysteine and phenylalanine included. Only the CDR3 region is kept as DNA, spanning 42 bases read in frame from base 1. CDR1 and CDR2, per the germline V gene, are MDHEN and SYDVKM. Receptor libraries were prepared by the immunoSEQ multiplex PCR assay. Genomic DNA extraction, TRB sequencing and normalization were carried out by Adaptive Biotechnologies (Seattle, WA). From the authors' description of their analysis: To compute clonality, the Shannon entropy of productive TRB sequences was normalized by log2 of unique productive sequences and then subtracted from one. KLL-specific clonotypes in tumors were identified by matching TCRbeta CDR3 amino acid sequences with those from each patient's tetramer-sorted sample. TCRdb took this table from immuneACCESS and kept in-frame rearrangements with V and J called. Such tables lack part of the clones; where checked against another copy, unresolved V genes explain under half of the gap, and the rest is unexplained. V and J calls and clone size are those listed in that table; D and trimming were worked out from the DNA. A total of around 25,000 clones appear in this sample, nearly 90% of them only once. The ten largest clones represent more than 2.5% of the sample.

Sequenced input: lymph node tissue. This TCR was sampled from a man aged 50-59 years with Merkel cell carcinoma. Recombination connected TRBV28 to TRBJ1-2, with TRBD1 matching 8 junction bases. Here the CDR3 is given as CASHDRGPNYGYTF. The nucleotide sequence is given as TGTGCCAGCCACGACAGGGGACCTAACTATGGCTACACCTTC.